This T cell receptor beta chain was obtained from a study of T cell responses to AZD1222 COVID-19 vaccine. The study's findings and limits: Spike-specific TCR breadth rose after two AZD1222 doses, and depth rose as well. Repertoire sampling happened only post peak T cell response.

The ends were cut back, 3 bases at V and 7 bases at J, with 18 bases in the middle. CDR1 MDHEN and CDR2 SYDVKM come from the germline V gene. The CDR3 covers 15 residues. The data were produced by immunoSEQ multiplex PCR, yet TCRdb's version contains in-frame clones alone and is incomplete. The sample carries some 130,000 clones, roughly nine tenths recorded once. With respect to this clone: Its antigen is undetermined.

V and J are TRBV28 and TRBJ2-5; tentatively, D is TRBD1 (6 bases). This clonotype originated in an adult in good health. The sequenced sample was peripheral blood, obtained on day 0 of AZD1222 vaccination. The CDR3 nucleotides read TGTGCCAGCAGTTTCCCTCGGACAGTGGCCGGGACCCAGTACTTC. Translating it yields CASSFPRTVAGTQYF.